The 12 T cell receptor beta chains reported below all come from one sample, sequenced in a study of T-cell memory formation after mild COVID-19. TCRdb reprocessed the 5' RACE reads via MiXCR and lists one record per CDR3 protein. Of approximately 210,000 distinct CDR3 sequences listed, roughly 10% are singletons. Input material: PBMCs or a T cell subset sorted from them (not recorded which). Every receptor here comes from a man between 18 and 29 years old who had mild COVID-19 (a few samples of this study predate the infection). Cell type and time point are not known.

The table lists this clonotype with a few counts. The J gene is TRBJ2-1, the V gene TRBV7-9; no firm D call. CDR3 length equals 15 residues. CDR1 and CDR2 (germline): SEHNR, FQNEAQ (reference sequence). Between the trimmed V and J ends, which lost 2 bases and 0 bases, there was a span of 8 bases. This CDR3 is CASSLSLSSYNEQFF. CDR3 nucleotide sequence: TGTGCCAGCAGCTTAAGCCTAAGCTCCTACAATGAGCAGTTCTTC.

This clonotype was seen more than once but under ten times. The V and J genes are TRBV19 and TRBJ1-1, with 10 bases matching TRBD1. The length of the CDR3 is 15 residues. The germline V gene has CDR1 LNHDA and CDR2 SQIVND (reference sequence). Germline trimming cut 5 bases from V and 5 bases from J; bases unmatched to any gene: 8. Written as DNA, the CDR3 is TGTGCCAGTAGTGCTTGGACAGGGGGGCTGACTGAAGCTTTCTTT. Protein: CASSAWTGGLTEAFF.

This clonotype appeared a few times. The genes are TRBV28 and TRBJ2-5; a weak D match, TRBD1 (5 bases). The CDR3 covers 13 residues. Germline V gene lookup returns CDR1 MDHEN and CDR2 SYDVKM. Trimming removed 4 bases at V and 2 bases at J, with 8 bases between. Here the CDR3 DNA reads TGTGCCAGCAGTTCGACAGCTCAAGAGACCCAGTACTTC. It specifies CASSSTAQETQYF.

The chain links TRBV30 to TRBJ1-2; D uncertain. This CDR3 is 13 amino acids long. V lost 0 bases, J lost 7 bases, and 12 bases lay in between. CDR1 is GTSNPN and CDR2 is SVGIG in the germline V gene (reference sequence). CDR3 nucleotide sequence: TGTGCCTGGAGTGTACGGAGAGGGTTTGGCTACACCTTC. Translated, it gives CAWSVRRGFGYTF.

This clonotype was seen only a few times. This chain links TRBV5-4 with TRBJ2-3; D might be TRBD2 (6 bases). The CDR3 sequence is 15 residues long. The germline V gene has CDR1 SGHNT and CDR2 YYREEE (reference sequence). The V gene lost 1 base and the J gene lost 4 bases, with 13 bases spanning the gap. Here the CDR3 reads CASSLQVGGADTQYF. Written as DNA, the CDR3 is TGTGCCAGCAGCTTGCAGGTCGGGGGAGCAGATACGCAGTATTTT.

The rearrangement joins TRBV5-1 to TRBJ1-3; no firm D call. This CDR3 contains 14 residues. Trimming left V 0 bases short and J 1 base short, with 5 bases between. CDR1 and CDR2 from the germline V gene are SGHRS and YFSETQ. The DNA for the CDR3 is TGCGCCAGCAGCTTGGTTCCATCTGGAAACACCATATATTTT. It codes for CASSLVPSGNTIYF.

J is TRBJ1-5 and V is TRBV7-9, with a tentative D call TRBD1 (5 bases). V was cut by 6 bases and J by 4 bases, with 10 bases left in between. In germline, CDR1 is SEHNR, CDR2 FQNEAQ (reference sequence). This CDR3 contains 13 residues. Here the CDR3 DNA reads TGTGCCAGCAGGGGGCTTGGAAATCAGCCCCAGCATTTT. It codes for CASRGLGNQPQHF.

The rearrangement uses TRBV6-6 and TRBJ2-1; D remains unclear. Trimming left V 8 bases short and J 6 bases short, with 20 bases between. CDR1 is MNHNY and CDR2 is SVGAGI in the germline V gene (reference sequence). The CDR3 runs 15 residues. The CDR3 loop reads CASALFPIGSNEQFF. CDR3 sequence (DNA): TGTGCCAGCGCCCTCTTCCCTATTGGATCCAATGAGCAGTTCTTC.

The chain has TRBV2 and TRBJ2-2; 12 bases fit TRBD2. Germline loops: CDR1 SNHLY, CDR2 FYNNEI. The CDR3 runs to 17 residues. The V segment lost 5 bases and the J segment 5 bases; nucleotides outside the gene matches: 9. The CDR3 DNA follows: TGTGCCAGCAGTTCGACTAGCGGGGGTCCGGGGACCGGGGAGCTGTTTTTT. Protein product: CASSSTSGGPGTGELFF.

The chain is built from TRBV5-6 and TRBJ2-4, with no clear D. The CDR3 runs 15 residues. CDR1 is SGHDT and CDR2 is YYEEEE in the germline V gene. Between the trimmed V and J ends, which lost 7 bases and 1 base, there was a span of 15 bases. CDR3: CASATSLSAKNIQYF. CDR3 nucleotides: TGTGCCAGCGCGACGAGTCTATCCGCCAAAAACATTCAGTACTTC.

This clonotype turned up a few times. The V and J genes are TRBV29-1 and TRBJ2-7; D unclear. The CDR3 sequence is 13 residues long. The V gene's germline CDR1 is SQVTM and CDR2 ANQGSEA. V lost 4 bases to trimming and J lost 1 base, with 11 bases between them. The CDR3 reads CSVGGRQSYEQYF. The CDR3 DNA sequence: TGCAGCGTTGGGGGAAGACAATCCTACGAGCAGTACTTC.

This clonotype occurred a few times. The V call is TRBV7-2, the J call TRBJ2-7; perhaps TRBD2 as D (7 bases). V dropped 5 bases and J dropped 6 bases, with 14 bases sitting between them. This CDR3 is built from 13 residues. CDR1 SGHTA and CDR2 FQGNSA come from the germline V gene. The chain's CDR3 is CASSPQGGGEQYF. CDR3 in DNA: TGTGCCAGCAGCCCACAGGGAGGGGGCGAGCAGTACTTC.